Following are 30 T cell receptor beta chains from one sample sequenced in a study of blood T cell repertoires in COVID-19. Profiled with immunoSEQ multiplex PCR; TCRdb holds only in-frame clones, not every one. The data contain about 180,000 clones, 70% to 90% of them singletons. The sample taken for sequencing was peripheral blood. These receptors originate from a woman in her thirties with active or convalescent COVID-19.

The rearrangement joins TRBV19 to TRBJ1-4, with D hard to call. V lost 6 bases and J 3 bases, leaving 17 bases between the germline ends. There are 16 residues in the CDR3. Germline V gene lookup returns CDR1 LNHDA and CDR2 SQIVND (reference sequence). Written as DNA, the CDR3 is TGTGCCAGTAGCTCTAAGATGCCCTCCTCTAATGAAAAACTGTTTTTT. Its protein is CASSSKMPSSNEKLFF. The full variable domain, its missing parts supplied by reference TRBV19 and TRBJ1-4, is DGGITQSPKYLFRKEGQNVTLSCEQNLNHDAMYWYRQDPGQGLRLIYYSQIVNDFQKGDIAEGYSVSREKKESFPLTVTSAQKNPTAFYLCASSSKMPSSNEKLFFGSGTQLSVL.

This chain joins TRBV29-1 and TRBJ2-4, with 7 nucleotides matching TRBD2. The trim removed 5 bases at V and 9 bases at J, leaving 7 bases unmatched. This CDR3 contains 12 residues. Germline V gene data show CDR1 as SQVTM and CDR2 as ANQGSEA. The CDR3 DNA reads as TGCAGCGTTTGGTTGGGGGGGAGCATTCAGTACTTC. Translation: CSVWLGGSIQYF.

The chain links TRBV6-1 to TRBJ2-3; no reliable D call. This CDR3 is 15 amino acids long. Germline lookup yields CDR1 MNHNS and CDR2 SASEGT. Trimming left V 5 bases short and J 0 bases short, with 12 bases between. CDR3 region: CASSSRYLSTDTQYF. CDR3 bases: TGTGCCAGCAGTTCTCGGTACCTCAGCACAGATACGCAGTATTTT.

The rearrangement links TRBV28 to TRBJ1-6; no definite D call. This CDR3 has 14 residues. CDR1 MDHEN and CDR2 SYDVKM come from the germline V gene. Trimming removed 1 base from V and 5 bases from J, with 6 bases in between. Written as DNA, the CDR3 is TGTGCCAGCAGTTTATTAGAGGATAATTCACCCCTCCACTTT. This codes for CASSLLEDNSPLHF.

The CDR3 loop reads CASSLGQGAFGANVLTF. Here the CDR3 DNA reads TGTGCCAGCAGCTTGGGTCAGGGGGCGTTTGGGGCCAACGTCCTGACTTTC. The chain employs TRBV5-4 and TRBJ2-6; 8 bases align to TRBD1. The CDR3 runs to 17 residues. Per germline, CDR1 SGHNT and CDR2 YYREEE (reference sequence). V shed 0 bases and J 3 bases; nucleotides not matched to a gene: 5.

V is TRBV7-9 and J is TRBJ1-3; TRBD1 matches at 7 bases. CDR1 is SEHNR, CDR2 FQNEAQ, per germline (reference sequence). The CDR3 sequence is 16 residues long. J gave up 2 bases and V 5 bases, and 9 bases lay outside the gene matches. For the CDR3, the DNA is TGTGCCAGCAGCCGAAAAGGGGGCTTGACTGGAAACACCATATATTTT. This sequence encodes CASSRKGGLTGNTIYF.

This CDR3 is CASSLFGGYTF. DNA of the CDR3: TGTGCCAGCAGTTTATTCGGTGGCTACACCTTC. This chain links TRBV28 with TRBJ1-2; D gene unclear. Between the trimmed V and J ends, which lost 1 base and 7 bases, there was a span of 4 bases. From germline, CDR1 is MDHEN and CDR2 SYDVKM. This CDR3 spans 11 amino acids.

This chain connects TRBV2 to TRBJ1-2; TRBD1 aligns across 9 bases. The CDR3 loop spans 13 amino acids. Germline trimming cut 5 bases from V and 8 bases from J; bases unmatched to any gene: 6. Per germline, CDR1 SNHLY and CDR2 FYNNEI. Here the CDR3 DNA reads TGTGCCAGCAGTTGGGACAGGGAGGGAGGCTACACCTTC. Protein: CASSWDREGGYTF. The full variable domain, its missing parts supplied by reference TRBV2 and TRBJ1-2, is EPEVTQTPSHQVTQMGQEVILRCVPISNHLYFYWYRQILGQKVEFLVSFYNNEISEKSEIFDDQFSVERPDGSNFTLKIRSTKLEDSAMYFCASSWDREGGYTFGSGTRLTVV.

V gene TRBV7-6 combines with J gene TRBJ2-1; 13 bases fit TRBD2. The CDR3 runs 16 residues. The germline CDR1 and CDR2 sequences are SGHVS and FNYEAQ. Trimming removed 1 base from V and 7 bases from J; junction bases left unmatched: 4. The DNA of the CDR3 is TGTGCCAGCAGCTTAGTGACTAGCGGGAGGTGGAATGAGCAGTTCTTC. It is translated as CASSLVTSGRWNEQFF.

This chain connects TRBV7-2 to TRBJ1-2; TRBD1 might be the D (5 bases). The CDR3 runs 16 residues. The V gene's germline CDR1 is SGHTA and CDR2 FQGNSA. The V gene lost 5 bases and the J gene lost 5 bases, with 21 bases spanning the gap. The DNA for the CDR3 is TGTGCCAGCAGCCCCTATCCCTCAGGGTTGGGATATGGCTACACCTTC. This sequence encodes CASSPYPSGLGYGYTF.

The CDR3 loop reads CASSLRQGGAGELFF. DNA of the CDR3: TGTGCCAGCAGCCTTAGACAGGGGGGGGCCGGGGAGCTGTTTTTT. This chain joins TRBV6-5 and TRBJ2-2; 9 bases align to TRBD1. V gave up 6 bases and J gave up 6 bases; unmatched junction bases: 8. The CDR3 contains 15 residues. Germline CDR1 is MNHEY and CDR2 is SVGAGI.

The sample holds one count of this clone. The CDR3 loop reads CASTSTGYNQPQHF. As DNA, the CDR3 is TGTGCCAGCACCAGCACAGGGTACAATCAGCCCCAGCATTTT. The V gene is TRBV6-5, the J gene TRBJ1-5; TRBD1 might be the D (6 bases). The CDR3 covers 14 residues. CDR1 and CDR2 (germline): MNHEY, SVGAGI. The V end lost 7 bases, the J end lost 3 bases, and 13 bases lay between the germline ends.

The sample holds one count of this clone. The chain has TRBV3-1 (or the pseudogene TRBV3-2) and TRBJ2-1, with TRBD2 matching 8 bases. After removal of 4 bases from V and 11 bases from J, the junction contained 13 bases not matched to a gene. The V gene's germline CDR1 is LGHDT and CDR2 YNNKEL (reference sequence). The CDR3 sequence is 15 residues long. Here the CDR3 reads CASSLPGTRGVKQFF. DNA for the CDR3: TGTGCCAGCAGCCTCCCCGGGACTAGGGGTGTCAAGCAGTTCTTC.

This rearrangement joins TRBV2 to TRBJ2-1, with D possibly TRBD2 on 5 matching bases. Looked up from germline, CDR1 is SNHLY and CDR2 is FYNNEI. V was clipped by 3 bases and J by 5 bases, with 14 bases between them. This CDR3 has 15 residues. CDR3 nucleotide sequence: TGTGCCAGCAGTGAGGCTAGCTGGGCCCACAATGAGCAGTTCTTC. It translates to CASSEASWAHNEQFF.

The genes are TRBV23-1 and TRBJ2-7; 12 bases map to TRBD1. TRBV23-1 is an ORF; its function is uncertain. V dropped 4 bases and J dropped 7; count of bases not matched to a gene: 17. The CDR3 length is 18 residues. CDR3 in DNA: TGCGCCAGCAGTCGATCTCCCGAGATGGGACAGGGGGCGAAAGAGCAGTACTTC. Translation gives CASSRSPEMGQGAKEQYF.

This clone has only one observation. The V and J genes are TRBV6-5 and TRBJ1-2, with a tentative D call TRBD1 (5 bases). CDR3 length: 15 amino acids. The ends were cut back, 4 bases at V and 0 bases at J, with 12 bases in the middle. From germline, CDR1 is MNHEY and CDR2 SVGAGI. CDR3 bases: TGTGCCAGCAGTTTCACCGGGACTACTAACTATGGCTACACCTTC. It codes for CASSFTGTTNYGYTF.

The chain joins TRBV18 to TRBJ2-7; 9 bases are shared with TRBD2. J lost 3 bases, V lost 4 bases, and 4 bases had no gene match. Germline V CDR1 and CDR2: KGHSH, LQKENI. This CDR3 has 14 amino acids. The CDR3 is CASSQGLALYEQYF. The CDR3 coding sequence is TGTGCCAGCTCACAGGGACTAGCACTCTACGAGCAGTACTTC.

The rearrangement links TRBV27 to TRBJ1-2, with D tentatively TRBD1 (6 bases). CDR1 and CDR2 (germline): MNHEY, SMNVEV (reference sequence). The V gene lost 5 bases and the J gene lost 7 bases, with 17 bases spanning the gap. The CDR3 totals 14 residues. CDR3 coding DNA: TGTGCCAGCAGTCGATGGGACACCGAGTCTGGCTACACCTTC. It is translated as CASSRWDTESGYTF.

With regard to this clone: Other DNA sequences from this sample encode an identical CDR3 as well. V and J are TRBV7-9 and TRBJ2-3, with a possible D match to TRBD1 (5 bases). The germline V and J ends were trimmed by 2 bases and 0 bases, with 6 bases remaining between them. The CDR3 consists of 14 residues. Germline CDR1 is SEHNR and CDR2 is FQNEAQ (reference sequence). CDR3 loop: CASSLQGSTDTQYF. CDR3 coding DNA: TGTGCCAGCAGCTTACAGGGAAGCACAGATACGCAGTATTTT.

The V call is TRBV30, the J call TRBJ1-1, with TRBD1 as a possible D gene (6 bases). This CDR3 is built from 14 residues. Germline V gene sequence: CDR1 GTSNPN, CDR2 SVGIG (reference sequence). Trimming removed 4 bases from V and 4 bases from J, with 16 bases in between. CDR3 nucleotide sequence: TGTGCCTGGAATATAGGGACAACGGCCACTGAAGCTTTCTTT. This encodes CAWNIGTTATEAFF.

V gene TRBV10-2 combines with J gene TRBJ2-5; D gene uncertain. Trimming removed 5 bases at V and 3 bases at J, with 10 bases between. Per germline, CDR1 WSHSY and CDR2 SAAADI. This CDR3 contains 13 residues. CDR3 in amino acids: CASSMNLKETQYF. Here the CDR3 DNA reads TGCGCCAGCAGTATGAACCTAAAAGAGACCCAGTACTTC.

This clone turned up a few times. The chain employs TRBV4-2 and TRBJ1-5; 7 bases are a match to TRBD1. The CDR3 is 14 amino acids. Germline trimming cut 4 bases from V and 5 bases from J; bases unmatched to any gene: 5. Per the germline V gene, CDR1 is LGHNA and CDR2 is YNFKEQ. Here the CDR3 DNA reads TGTGCCAGCAGCCGGGACAGACCCGATCAGCCCCAGCATTTT. It codes for CASSRDRPDQPQHF.

The J gene is TRBJ1-6, the V gene TRBV11-2, with D perhaps matching TRBD1 (5 bases). With 1 base removed from V and 5 bases from J, the gap between germline ends came to 15 bases. The CDR3 totals 17 residues. CDR1 is SGHAT, CDR2 FQNNGV, per germline. The DNA for the CDR3 is TGTGCCAGCAGCTTAGGGGGCACGGATGGAAATAATTCACCCCTCCACTTT. This gives the protein CASSLGGTDGNNSPLHF.

The V and J genes are TRBV9 and TRBJ1-2; 7 nucleotides line up with TRBD1. Germline loops: CDR1 SGDLS, CDR2 YYNGEE. The CDR3 is 14 amino acids. The V gene end was trimmed by 0 bases and the J gene end by 7 bases; junction bases not matched to a gene: 6. The CDR3 region has the DNA TGTGCCAGCAGCGTAGCCCCAGGGGGAATTGGCTACACCTTC. This encodes CASSVAPGGIGYTF.

The chain links TRBV7-9 to TRBJ2-5; 11 bases align to TRBD1. V shed 4 bases, J shed 6 bases, and the junction held 10 bases outside the gene matches. The CDR3 sequence is 16 residues long. Germline CDR1 and CDR2: SEHNR and FQNEAQ (reference sequence). CDR3 nucleotide sequence: TGTGCCAGCAGCTCCCGGGACAGGGGGTTGTCGAAGACCCAGTACTTC. Its protein product is CASSSRDRGLSKTQYF.

CDR3 sequence: CASSLGLLNSYEQYF. The CDR3 bases are TGTGCCAGCAGCCTGGGACTCCTAAACTCCTACGAGCAGTACTTC. The chain recombines TRBV7-9 with TRBJ2-7; D is possibly TRBD2 (6 bases). The CDR3 spans 15 residues. Trimming removed 5 bases from V and 0 bases from J, with 14 bases in between. In germline, CDR1 is SEHNR, CDR2 FQNEAQ (reference sequence). Full variable domain (remainder filled in from reference TRBV7-9 and TRBJ2-7): DTGVSQNPRHKITKRGQNVTFRCDPISEHNRLYWYRQTLGQGPEFLTYFQNEAQLEKSRLLSDRFSAERPKGSFSTLEIQRTEQGDSAMYLCASSLGLLNSYEQYFGPGTRLTVT.

The chain has TRBV18 and TRBJ1-2; TRBD1 might be the D (6 bases). Between the trimmed V and J ends, which lost 2 bases and 0 bases, there was a span of 13 bases. This CDR3 comprises 16 residues. Germline CDR1 is KGHSH and CDR2 is LQKENI. For the CDR3, the DNA is TGTGCCAGCTCACCAGGACGGACAGCCTCTAACTATGGCTACACCTTC. Its translation is CASSPGRTASNYGYTF.

This chain uses TRBV27 with TRBJ1-2; a possible D gene is TRBD1 (6 bases). Deletions cut 10 bases from V and 5 bases from J, with 20 bases between. This CDR3 is 14 amino acids long. Per the germline V gene, CDR1 is MNHEY and CDR2 is SMNVEV (reference sequence). CDR3 sequence (DNA): TGTGCCACCCGTCCCTCAGGGGCCCATTATGGCTACACCTTC. This codes for CATRPSGAHYGYTF.

The J gene is TRBJ1-1, the V gene TRBV11-3; D is undetermined. The germline gives CDR1 SGHNT, CDR2 YENEEA. V dropped 1 base and J dropped 1 base, with 13 bases sitting between them. This CDR3 has 16 amino acids. CDR3 DNA sequence: TGTGCCAGCAGCTTAGTGTATCGACGGAGGAACACTGAAGCTTTCTTT. This encodes CASSLVYRRRNTEAFF.

The rearrangement links TRBV27 to TRBJ1-6; possibly TRBD1 for D (6 bases). Germline V gene data show CDR1 as MNHEY and CDR2 as SMNVEV (reference sequence). V was cut by 7 bases and J by 7 bases, with 11 bases left in between. The CDR3 is 13 residues long. The CDR3 DNA reads TGTGCCAGCACACAGGGTCTGAATTCACCCCTCCACTTT. The encoded protein is CASTQGLNSPLHF.